This T cell receptor (beta chain) was documented in a study of blood T cell repertoires in COVID-19. Turning to the study itself: Acute and convalescent COVID-19 specimens originated in the United States, Italy and Spain.

Authors' processing steps: Scientists estimated how many nucleated cells there were by amplifying reference gene primers. Profiling relied on immunoSEQ multiplex PCR, and the TCRdb table lists in-frame clones only, not all of them. The V and J calls and the clone size are those of that table, but D and trimming were determined from the DNA. This sample has over 200,000 clones; 75% to 85% occur once, and the top ten carry roughly 1.3%. The CDR3 is 14 amino acids. Trimming cost V 4 bases and J 1 base, with 10 bases left between them. The germline V gene has CDR1 SEHNR and CDR2 FQNEAQ (reference sequence).

This chain links TRBV7-9 with TRBJ1-1; D is ambiguous. This TCR was recovered from a woman aged 25 to 39 with COVID-19, enrolled during active disease. What was sequenced was peripheral blood. The CDR3 DNA is TGTGCCAGCAGCTCTCGACTGACGAACACTGAAGCTTTCTTT. Translated, it gives CASSSRLTNTEAFF.